This T cell receptor beta chain is from a study of shared clonotypes between healthy human individuals. The method was immunoSEQ multiplex PCR; TCRdb's version includes in-frame clones alone and lacks a portion of them. The sample carries 550,000 to 600,000 clones, around 76% recorded once. The V end was cut by 6 bases, the J end by 4 bases, with 23 bases between. The CDR3 consists of 16 residues. Germline values: CDR1 SQVTM, CDR2 ANQGSEA. Sequencing was carried out using PBMCs. V is TRBV29-1 and J is TRBJ2-3; either TRBD1 or TRBD2 may supply D (6 bases each). This clonotype was obtained from a woman between 40 and 50 years old in good health. Some clones in this sample may be carry-over from other donors' samples. As DNA, the CDR3 is TGCAGCGTGGCTGTTAGGCGGATGGGGGGCCCAGATACGCAGTATTTT. It specifies CSVAVRRMGGPDTQYF.